This entry lists 3 T cell receptor beta chains sequenced from one sample in a study of cytomegalovirus exposure and HLA in healthy donors. PCR primers comprised 60 Vbeta and 13 Jbeta primers. Sequencing was performed with immunoSEQ multiplex PCR; in TCRdb, only in-frame clones are kept and a portion is missing. The sample comprises some 120,000 clones, about four fifths of which are singletons, and 3.9% rests with the top ten. Sequencing input: PBMCs. Receptors originate from a woman between 25 and 40 years old in good health and CMV-seronegative.

V and J are TRBV27 and TRBJ2-5; D might be TRBD1 (7 bases). Per the germline V gene, CDR1 is MNHEY and CDR2 is SMNVEV (reference sequence). Trimming took 1 base from V and 3 from J, leaving 15 bases between them. The length of the CDR3 is 16 residues. The CDR3 here is CASSLWNGGGEETQYF. The CDR3 region has the DNA TGTGCCAGCAGTTTATGGAACGGAGGGGGCGAAGAGACCCAGTACTTC.

This rearrangement joins TRBV5-4 to TRBJ2-2; 7 bases fit TRBD2. Germline V lookup: CDR1 SGHNT, CDR2 YYREEE (reference sequence). This CDR3 has 16 residues. V lost 4 bases to trimming and J lost 2 bases; unmatched junction nucleotides: 8. The CDR3 DNA reads TGTGCCAGCAGCCCGGACCCGGGGGGAAACACCGGGGAGCTGTTTTTT. Translating gives CASSPDPGGNTGELFF.

This clone was observed a handful of times. This chain joins TRBV7-2 and TRBJ2-7; TRBD1 aligns across 7 bases. V lost 0 bases and J lost 2; bases outside the gene matches: 4. This CDR3 comprises 15 residues. From germline, CDR1 is SGHTA and CDR2 FQGNSA. CDR3 DNA: TGTGCCAGCAGCTTAGCTGGGACAGCTACCTACGAGCAGTACTTC. Its translation: CASSLAGTATYEQYF.